The clone carrying this TCR beta chain turned up a few times. Its antigen is still unknown. In germline, CDR1 is SGHNT, CDR2 YYREEE (reference sequence). V shed 0 bases and J shed 6 bases, with 13 bases lying between them. The CDR3 totals 14 residues. The source of the sample is a study of cytomegalovirus exposure and HLA in healthy donors. Broader study findings: Confirmation was obtained in vitro that a few CMV-associated chains are specific for CMV antigens. There were some 150 TCR beta chains listed as cytomegalovirus-associated. Exclusion as indistinguishable affected some V segments, including TRBV6-2 and TRBV6-3.

A multiplex PCR was run with 60 Vbeta primers and 13 Jbeta primers. This table comes from immunoSEQ multiplex PCR, and its TCRdb copy is limited to in-frame clones, with some not included. Of 100,000 to 150,000 clones detected, approximately 17% appear once; the ten largest clones hold about 2.6%. This receptor was obtained from a female donor in good health and CMV-seropositive. The chain links TRBV5-4 to TRBJ2-7; perhaps TRBD1 as D (6 bases). The material sequenced was PBMCs. The CDR3 loop is CASSLGRDIGEQYF. CDR3 nucleotides: TGTGCCAGCAGCTTGGGTAGGGACATAGGCGAGCAGTACTTC.